This T cell receptor (beta chain) was profiled in a study of cytomegalovirus exposure and HLA in healthy donors. Study-level results: Trimming of TCR beta V- and J-genes showed a link, identified in a later analysis, to a missense DCLRE1C variant. A later analysis linked 15,000 to 20,000 TCR beta sequences to HLA alleles at 0.05 false discovery rate.

V was cut by 4 bases and J by 4 bases, with 18 bases left in between. This CDR3 comprises 16 residues. Germline-derived CDR1 and CDR2 are SNHLY and FYNNEI. A note on this clone: Its antigen is undetermined.

PCR used 60 Vbeta primers and 13 Jbeta primers. Sequencing used immunoSEQ multiplex PCR; TCRdb keeps in-frame clones, though not all of them. There are around 190,000 clones in the sample, with 0.75% to 1% held by the top ten. The source is a woman aged 25 to 39 in good health and CMV-seropositive. What was sequenced was PBMCs. The J gene is TRBJ2-3, the V gene TRBV2, with D possibly matching TRBD2 (5 bases). This CDR3 is CASSVVPVNGADTQYF. In nucleotides, the CDR3 is TGTGCCAGCAGTGTGGTTCCTGTTAACGGGGCAGATACGCAGTATTTT.